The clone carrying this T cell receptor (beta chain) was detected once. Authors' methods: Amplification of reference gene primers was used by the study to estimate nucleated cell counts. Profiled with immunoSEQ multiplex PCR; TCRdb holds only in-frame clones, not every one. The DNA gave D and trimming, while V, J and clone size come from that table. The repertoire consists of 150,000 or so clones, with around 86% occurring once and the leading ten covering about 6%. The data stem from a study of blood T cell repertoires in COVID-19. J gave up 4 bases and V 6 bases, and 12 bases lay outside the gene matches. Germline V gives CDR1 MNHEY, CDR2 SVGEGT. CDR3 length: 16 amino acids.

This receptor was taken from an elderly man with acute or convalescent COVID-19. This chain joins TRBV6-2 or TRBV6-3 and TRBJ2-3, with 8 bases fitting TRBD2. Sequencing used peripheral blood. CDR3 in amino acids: CASSPRGAGVADTQYF. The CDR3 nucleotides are TGTGCCAGCAGCCCCAGGGGAGCGGGAGTTGCAGATACGCAGTATTTT.